Sequencing of this T cell receptor (beta chain) was carried out in a study of T cell responses to AZD1222 COVID-19 vaccine. Study-wide context: Second doses that came at about 4 or about 12 weeks were put together.

In this sample, this clone turned up a few times. Its antigen remains unidentified. Clones were read by immunoSEQ multiplex PCR, and TCRdb kept only the in-frame ones, dropping some. The table has 170,000 or so clones, about 85% seen once. Points from the study as a whole: Females made up more of the donors, who were largely white British, and clonal diversity may have come out too low. Only a handful of AZD1222 recipients tested seropositive at baseline.

Sequencing was performed on peripheral blood, taken on day 0 of AZD1222 vaccination. The origin of this receptor is an adult in good health.

The CDR3 region is CAWSVQAEKLFF. CDR3 nucleotide sequence: TGTGCCTGGAGTGTACAGGCCGAAAAACTGTTTTTT. The chain links TRBV30 to TRBJ1-4, with D possibly matching TRBD1 (5 bases). There are 12 residues in the CDR3. Germline V lookup: CDR1 GTSNPN, CDR2 SVGIG (reference sequence). The V and J ends lost 0 bases and 8 bases respectively, with 7 bases between them.